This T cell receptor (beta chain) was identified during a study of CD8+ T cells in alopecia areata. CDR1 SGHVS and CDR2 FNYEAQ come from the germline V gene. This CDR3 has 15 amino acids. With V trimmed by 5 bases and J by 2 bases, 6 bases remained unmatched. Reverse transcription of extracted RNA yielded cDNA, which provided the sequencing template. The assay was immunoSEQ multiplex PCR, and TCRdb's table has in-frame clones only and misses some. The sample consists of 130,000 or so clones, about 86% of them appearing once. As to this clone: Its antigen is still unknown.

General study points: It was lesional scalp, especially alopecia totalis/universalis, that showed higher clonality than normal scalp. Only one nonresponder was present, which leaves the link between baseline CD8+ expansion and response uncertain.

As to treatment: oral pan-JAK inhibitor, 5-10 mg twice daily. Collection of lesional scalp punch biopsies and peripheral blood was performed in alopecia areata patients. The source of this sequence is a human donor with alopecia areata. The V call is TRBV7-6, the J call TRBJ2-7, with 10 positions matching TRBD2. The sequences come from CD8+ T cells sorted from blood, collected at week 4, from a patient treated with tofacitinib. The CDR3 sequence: CASSIGLADTYEQYF. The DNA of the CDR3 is TGTGCCAGCAGCATCGGACTAGCGGATACCTACGAGCAGTACTTC.